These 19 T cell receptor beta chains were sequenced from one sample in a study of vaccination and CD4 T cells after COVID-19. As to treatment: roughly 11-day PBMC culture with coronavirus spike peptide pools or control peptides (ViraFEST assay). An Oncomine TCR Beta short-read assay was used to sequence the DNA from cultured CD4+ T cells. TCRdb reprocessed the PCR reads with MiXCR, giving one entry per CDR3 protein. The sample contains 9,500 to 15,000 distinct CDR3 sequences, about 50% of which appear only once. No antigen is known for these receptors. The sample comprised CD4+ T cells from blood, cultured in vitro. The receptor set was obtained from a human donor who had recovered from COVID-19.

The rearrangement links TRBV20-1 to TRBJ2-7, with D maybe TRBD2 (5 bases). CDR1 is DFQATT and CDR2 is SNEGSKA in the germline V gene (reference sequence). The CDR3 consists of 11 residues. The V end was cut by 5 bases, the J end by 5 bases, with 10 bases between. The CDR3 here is CSAPGSHEQYF. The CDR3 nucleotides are TGCAGTGCTCCGGGAAGCCACGAGCAGTACTTC.

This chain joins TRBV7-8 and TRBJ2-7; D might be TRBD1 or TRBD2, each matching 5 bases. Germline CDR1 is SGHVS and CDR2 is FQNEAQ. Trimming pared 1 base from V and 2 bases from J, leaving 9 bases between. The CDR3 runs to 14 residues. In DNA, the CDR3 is TGTGCCAGCAGCTTAGGAGGGGAGACCTACGAGCAGTACTTC. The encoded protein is CASSLGGETYEQYF.

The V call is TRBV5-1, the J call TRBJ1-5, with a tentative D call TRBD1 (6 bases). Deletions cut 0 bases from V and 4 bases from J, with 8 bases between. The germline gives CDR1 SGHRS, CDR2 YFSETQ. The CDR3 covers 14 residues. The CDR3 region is CASSLGTANQPQHF. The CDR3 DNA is TGCGCCAGCAGCTTGGGGACAGCTAATCAGCCCCAGCATTTT.

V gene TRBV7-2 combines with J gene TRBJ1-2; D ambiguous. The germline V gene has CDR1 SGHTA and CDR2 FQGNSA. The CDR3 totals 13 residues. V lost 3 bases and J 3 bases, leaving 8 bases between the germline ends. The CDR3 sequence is CASSLGSDYGYTF. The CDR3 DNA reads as TGTGCCAGCAGCTTGGGTTCAGACTATGGCTACACCTTC.

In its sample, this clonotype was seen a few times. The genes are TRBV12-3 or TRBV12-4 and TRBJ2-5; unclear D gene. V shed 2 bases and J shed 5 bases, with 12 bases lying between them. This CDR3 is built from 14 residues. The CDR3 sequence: CASSLSLAMETQYF. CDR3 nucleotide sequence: TGTGCCAGCAGTTTATCGTTGGCCATGGAGACCCAGTACTTC.

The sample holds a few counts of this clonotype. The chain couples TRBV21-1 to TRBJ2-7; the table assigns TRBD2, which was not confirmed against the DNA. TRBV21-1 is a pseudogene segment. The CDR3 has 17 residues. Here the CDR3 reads CASSIGTSGRALYEQYF. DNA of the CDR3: TGTGCCAGCAGCATCGGGACTAGCGGGAGGGCCTTATACGAGCAGTACTTC.

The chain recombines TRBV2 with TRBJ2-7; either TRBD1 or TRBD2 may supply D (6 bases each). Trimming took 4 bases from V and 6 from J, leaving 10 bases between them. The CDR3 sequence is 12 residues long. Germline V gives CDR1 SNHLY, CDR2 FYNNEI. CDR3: CASSVRGGEQYF. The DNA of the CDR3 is TGTGCCAGCAGTGTCAGGGGAGGCGAGCAGTACTTC.

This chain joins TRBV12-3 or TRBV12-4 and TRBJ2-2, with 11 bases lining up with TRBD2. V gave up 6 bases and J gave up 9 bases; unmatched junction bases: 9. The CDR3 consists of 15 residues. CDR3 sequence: CASRTIAGGPRELFF. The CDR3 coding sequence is TGTGCCAGCAGGACTATAGCGGGAGGGCCCAGGGAGCTGTTTTTT.

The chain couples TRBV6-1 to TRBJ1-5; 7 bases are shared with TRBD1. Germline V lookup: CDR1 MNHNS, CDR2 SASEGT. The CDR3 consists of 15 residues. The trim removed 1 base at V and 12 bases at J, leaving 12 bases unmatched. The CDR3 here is CASSEERTGHRLQHF. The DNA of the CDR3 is TGTGCCAGCAGTGAAGAAAGGACAGGCCATCGACTCCAGCATTTT.

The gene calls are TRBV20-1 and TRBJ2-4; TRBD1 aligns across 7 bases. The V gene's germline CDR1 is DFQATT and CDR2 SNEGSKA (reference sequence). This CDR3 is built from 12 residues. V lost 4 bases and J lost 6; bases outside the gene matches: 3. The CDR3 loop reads CSAKPGGNIQYF. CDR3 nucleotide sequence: TGCAGTGCTAAGCCAGGGGGAAACATTCAGTACTTC.

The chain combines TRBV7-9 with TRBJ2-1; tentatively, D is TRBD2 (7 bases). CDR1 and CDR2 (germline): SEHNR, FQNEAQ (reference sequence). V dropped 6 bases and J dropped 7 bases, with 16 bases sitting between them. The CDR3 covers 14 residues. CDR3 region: CASSSGRGGNEQFF. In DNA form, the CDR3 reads TGTGCCAGCAGTTCGGGGAGGGGGGGTAATGAGCAGTTCTTC.

The DNA of the CDR3 is TGTGCCAGCATGGTAGCGGGAGGGAGGGAGACCCAGTACTTC. It encodes CASMVAGGRETQYF. The V call is TRBV5-4, the J call TRBJ2-5; 11 bases agree with TRBD2. CDR3 size: 14 residues. Trimming took 6 bases from V and 5 from J; bases not matched to a gene: 6. Germline V gene sequence: CDR1 SGHNT, CDR2 YYREEE (reference sequence).

The DNA of the CDR3 is TGTGCCATAGCCACGGATAGCACAGATACGCAGTATTTT. Residues: CAIATDSTDTQYF. The chain employs TRBV6-1 and TRBJ2-3, with D unclear. The CDR3 sequence is 13 residues long. Trimming shortened V by 10 bases and J by 0 bases, and 11 bases separated the two germline ends. Germline V gives CDR1 MNHNS, CDR2 SASEGT.

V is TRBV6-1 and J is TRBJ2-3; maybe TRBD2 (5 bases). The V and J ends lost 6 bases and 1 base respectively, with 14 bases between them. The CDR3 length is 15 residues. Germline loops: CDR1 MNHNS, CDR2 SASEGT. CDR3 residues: CASRPASGGTDTQYF. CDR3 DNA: TGTGCCAGCAGACCCGCGAGCGGAGGCACAGATACGCAGTATTTT.

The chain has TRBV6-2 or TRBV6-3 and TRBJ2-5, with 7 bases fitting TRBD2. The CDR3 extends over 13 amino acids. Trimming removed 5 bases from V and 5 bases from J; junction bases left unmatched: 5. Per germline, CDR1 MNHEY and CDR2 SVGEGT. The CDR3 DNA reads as TGTGCCAGCAGTAGCGGGGAAGTGGAGACCCAGTACTTC. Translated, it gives CASSSGEVETQYF.

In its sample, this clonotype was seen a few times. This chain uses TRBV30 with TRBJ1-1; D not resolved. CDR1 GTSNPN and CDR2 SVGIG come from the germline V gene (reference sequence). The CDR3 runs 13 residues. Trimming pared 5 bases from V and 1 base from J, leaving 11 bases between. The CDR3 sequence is CAWLPPQNTEAFF. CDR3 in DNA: TGTGCCTGGCTCCCCCCGCAGAACACTGAAGCTTTCTTT.

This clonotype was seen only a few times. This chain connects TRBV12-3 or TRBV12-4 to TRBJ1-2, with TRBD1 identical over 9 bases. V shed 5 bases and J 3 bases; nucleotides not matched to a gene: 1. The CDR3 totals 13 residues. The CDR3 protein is CASSRDRDYGYTF. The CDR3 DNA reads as TGTGCCAGCAGTCGGGACAGGGACTATGGCTACACCTTC.

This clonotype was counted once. CDR3 region: CASSFRGYDQPQHF. The DNA of the CDR3 is TGTGCCAGCAGCTTTCGGGGCTACGATCAGCCCCAGCATTTT. V and J are TRBV5-6 and TRBJ1-5, with D possibly matching TRBD1 (5 bases). The CDR3 length is 14 residues. Deletions cut 2 bases from V and 5 bases from J, with 11 bases between. Germline loops: CDR1 SGHDT, CDR2 YYEEEE.

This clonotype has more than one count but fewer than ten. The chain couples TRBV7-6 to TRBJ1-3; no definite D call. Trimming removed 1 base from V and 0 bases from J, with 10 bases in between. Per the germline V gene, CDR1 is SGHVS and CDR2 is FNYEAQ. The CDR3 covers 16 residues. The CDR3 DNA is TGTGCCAGCAGCTTAGGGCCGATGCGCTCTGGAAACACCATATATTTT. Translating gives CASSLGPMRSGNTIYF. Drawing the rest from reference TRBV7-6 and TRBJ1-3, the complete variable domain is GAGVSQSPRYKVTKRGQDVALRCDPISGHVSLYWYRQALGQGPEFLTYFNYEAQQDKSGLPNDRFSAERPEGSISTLTIQRTEQRDSAMYRCASSLGPMRSGNTIYFGEGSWLTVV.